This note documents a single T cell receptor (beta chain) sequence. This CDR3 has 15 amino acids. Per the germline V gene, CDR1 is SNHLY and CDR2 is FYNNEI. The V gene end was trimmed by 7 bases and the J gene end by 9 bases; junction bases not matched to a gene: 12. Measured with immunoSEQ multiplex PCR; TCRdb has only the in-frame clones, and not every one. Seen here are around 68,000 clones, more than 80% observed once, and the top ten hold around 16%. This sample is drawn from a study of control samples from healthy donors and cancer patients. The rearrangement uses TRBV2 and TRBJ1-4, with 9 bases fitting TRBD1. The sequenced material came from blood. The receptor comes from a man in his sixties in good health. The CDR3 spells CASTNRDRVPKKLFF. CDR3 in DNA: TGTGCCAGCACCAACCGGGACAGGGTACCAAAAAAACTGTTTTTT.